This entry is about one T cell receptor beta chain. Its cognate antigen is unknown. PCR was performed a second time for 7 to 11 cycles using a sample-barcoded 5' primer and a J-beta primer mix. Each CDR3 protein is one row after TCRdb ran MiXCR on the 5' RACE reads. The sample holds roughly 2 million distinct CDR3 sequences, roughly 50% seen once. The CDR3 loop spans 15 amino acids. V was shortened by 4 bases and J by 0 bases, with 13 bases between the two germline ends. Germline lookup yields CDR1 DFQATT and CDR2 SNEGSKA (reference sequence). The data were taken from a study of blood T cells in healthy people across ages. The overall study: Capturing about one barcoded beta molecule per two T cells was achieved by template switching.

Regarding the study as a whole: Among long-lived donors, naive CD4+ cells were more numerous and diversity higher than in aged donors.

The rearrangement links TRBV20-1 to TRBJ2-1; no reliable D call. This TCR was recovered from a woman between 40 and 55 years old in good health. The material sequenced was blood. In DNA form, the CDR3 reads TGCAGTGCTACAAGCTCAGAGAGCTCCTACAATGAGCAGTTCTTC. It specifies CSATSSESSYNEQFF.